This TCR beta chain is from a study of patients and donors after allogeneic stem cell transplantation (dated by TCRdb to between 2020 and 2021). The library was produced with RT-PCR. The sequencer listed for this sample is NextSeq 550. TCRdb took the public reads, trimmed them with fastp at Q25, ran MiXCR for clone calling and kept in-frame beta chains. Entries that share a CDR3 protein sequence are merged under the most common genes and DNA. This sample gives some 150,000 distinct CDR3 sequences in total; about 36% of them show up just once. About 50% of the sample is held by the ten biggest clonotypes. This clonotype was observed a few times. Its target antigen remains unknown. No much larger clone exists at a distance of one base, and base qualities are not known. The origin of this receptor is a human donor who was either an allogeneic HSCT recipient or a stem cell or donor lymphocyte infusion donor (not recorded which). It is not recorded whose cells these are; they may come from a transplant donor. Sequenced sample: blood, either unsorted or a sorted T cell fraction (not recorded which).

Here is the DNA: TGTGCCAGCAGTTTGCGTACAGAGAGGGGCCAGCCCCAGCATTTT. It codes for CASSLRTERGQPQHF. The chain links TRBV27 with TRBJ1-5; the D gene is perhaps TRBD1, from 5 matching bases. The germline V gene (reference sequence) specifies MNHEY as CDR1 and SMNVEV as CDR2. From the cysteine through the phenylalanine, the CDR3 covers 15 amino acids. Here the CDR3 DNA is all that survives: 45 bases in frame from base 1. V loses 3 bases of germline sequence and J loses 7 bases, and the interval between the two ends is 16 bases.